The 5 T cell receptor beta chains in this list originate from one sample, sequenced in a study of post-analysis software for immune sequencing data. General observations from the study: Compared with controls, patients had more of 4 to 6 TRBV segments, including TRBV5-6, TRBV5-1 and TRBV20-1.

These receptors have no known antigen. Presence of unique molecular identifiers characterized the TCR beta cDNA libraries. TCRdb re-called the PCR reads with MiXCR, one entry per CDR3 protein. The sample holds 450,000 or so distinct CDR3 sequences, approximately 45% seen once. The sample comprised blood. Every receptor here comes from a girl aged 10 to 17 with multiple sclerosis.

The V call is TRBV12-3 or TRBV12-4, the J call TRBJ2-5, with D unclear. The J call may be faulty, since TRBJ2-7 better matches the DNA end. The CDR3 consists of 12 residues. CDR3 sequence (DNA): TGTGCCAGCAGTTCCTGGGGTTACGAGCAGTACTTC. Translated: CASSSWGYEQYF.

The genes are TRBV6-4 and TRBJ1-4; TRBD1 aligns across 7 bases. Germline values: CDR1 MRHNA, CDR2 SNTAGT. V shed 6 bases and J 3 bases; nucleotides not matched to a gene: 4. The CDR3 covers 14 residues. For the CDR3, the DNA is TGTGCCAGCAGCCGAGGGGGCTCTAATGAAAAACTGTTTTTT. It codes for CASSRGGSNEKLFF.

J is TRBJ2-6 and V is TRBV6-5, with 10 bases matching TRBD1. This CDR3 is built from 18 residues. Germline CDR1 reads MNHEY; CDR2 reads SVGAGI. The J segment lost 4 bases and the V segment lost 1 base, leaving 7 bases of the junction unmatched. CDR3 in DNA: TGTGCCAGCAGTTACTACGGGACAGGGGTGCGGGGGGCCAACGTCCTGACTTTC. Translating gives CASSYYGTGVRGANVLTF.

The V call is TRBV7-9, the J call TRBJ2-5; D possibly corresponds to TRBD2 (6 bases). Germline CDR1 and CDR2: SEHNR and FQNEAQ (reference sequence). Between the trimmed V and J ends, which lost 5 bases and 5 bases, there was a span of 12 bases. This CDR3 spans 13 amino acids. In DNA, the CDR3 is TGTGCCAGCAGCCGAGGACTAAGGGAGACCCAGTACTTC. Protein product: CASSRGLRETQYF.

The sample holds a few counts of this clonotype. This chain links TRBV29-1 with TRBJ2-5; 14 positions match TRBD2. V shed 3 bases, J shed 5 bases, and the junction held 14 bases outside the gene matches. CDR1 and CDR2 from the germline V gene are SQVTM and ANQGSEA. This CDR3 spans 18 amino acids. The CDR3 DNA follows: TGCAGCGTTGACGCGGACTTACTGACTAGCGGGAGGGGGGAGACCCAGTACTTC. It is translated as CSVDADLLTSGRGETQYF.